This record concerns one T cell receptor beta chain sequence. Its antigen is not known. These data originate in a study of T cell responses to AZD1222 COVID-19 vaccine. Germline values: CDR1 SGHRS, CDR2 YFSETQ. The CDR3 totals 17 residues. Germline trimming cut 3 bases from V and 0 bases from J; bases unmatched to any gene: 8. Sequencing was performed with immunoSEQ multiplex PCR; in TCRdb, only in-frame clones are kept and a portion is missing. The table lists about 160,000 clones, around 89% of them singletons. Study-level results: Just six people given AZD1222 tested seropositive at baseline. The CD4 TCRs associated with vaccination extended across spike and predominated at 160-218 and 743-854. Compared with day 0, the breadth and depth of the Spike-specific TCR repertoire rose significantly after two doses of AZD1222.

Source: peripheral blood, taken on day 0 of AZD1222 vaccination. This chain links TRBV5-1 with TRBJ2-3; 9 nucleotides agree with TRBD2. This clonotype originated in an adult in good health. DNA for the CDR3: TGCGCCAGCAGCTCTAACATAGCGGGGGCTAGCACAGATACGCAGTATTTT. Amino acid sequence: CASSSNIAGASTDTQYF.